This is a list of T cell receptor beta chains from one sample in a study of long-term antiretroviral therapy in people with HIV. Libraries were prepared by immunoSEQ multiplex PCR; TCRdb keeps only in-frame clonotypes and omits some of them. The sample records about 28,000 clones, just over 90% being singletons. Sequences were derived from unsorted PBMCs, sampled 3.1 years after starting antiretroviral therapy. These receptors were collected from a young man with HIV. Each CDR3 is given with its conserved first and last residue. A D gene is named only where the DNA matches it firmly. Some rows mark clone size as missing; the rest say once, few, many or name a class of expanded clone.

TRBJ1-3,.,.,TRBV5-4,TGTGCCAGCAGCTTGTGGGGGGCGCGAAACACCATATATTTT,CASSLWGARNTIYF
TRBJ2-3,.,.,TRBV2,TGTGCCAGCAACCCTTCTGGGTTTTCGAACACAGATACGCAGTATTTT,CASNPSGFSNTDTQYF
TRBJ2-7,.,TRBD2,TRBV30,TGTGCCTGGAGTGTACAGAGCGGGAGAAACGAGCAGTACTTC,CAWSVQSGRNEQYF
TRBJ2-2,.,.,TRBV9,TGTGCCAGTTCCCCCCACCACGCGAACACCGGGGAGCTGTTTTTT,CASSPHHANTGELFF
TRBJ1-1,.,TRBD1,TRBV25-1,TGTGCCAGCAGTGAAAACAGGGGGAACACTGAAGCTTTCTTT,CASSENRGNTEAFF
TRBJ2-7,few,.,TRBV7-9,TGTGCCAGCAGCTCGAGTACAGAGTACGAGCAGTACTTC,CASSSSTEYEQYF
TRBJ2-3,.,TRBD2,TRBV4-3,TGCGCCAGCAGCCGAGAGCCGACTAGCGTGGGGGTTGATACGCAGTATTTT,CASSREPTSVGVDTQYF
TRBJ2-1,.,TRBD1,TRBV19,TGTGCCAGTAGTGACCGCCTTGGGGGACAGGGTACCTACAATGAGCAGTTCTTC,CASSDRLGGQGTYNEQFF
TRBJ2-5,.,.,TRBV15,TGTGCCACCAGCAGTGGCCTCGCTAGCGTTAATACTCAAGAGACCCAGTACTTC,CATSSGLASVNTQETQYF
TRBJ1-1,.,.,TRBV7-7,TGTGCTAGCAGTAAAGACAGGTTCACTGAAGCTTTCTTT,CASSKDRFTEAFF
TRBJ1-1,once,.,TRBV18,TGTGCCAGTATAGGCACCTCGAACACTGAAGCTTTCTTT,CASIGTSNTEAFF
TRBJ1-3,.,TRBD1,TRBV5-1,TGCGCCAGCAGCTGGACCGGGACAGGTTCTGGAAACACCATATATTTT,CASSWTGTGSGNTIYF
TRBJ1-2,.,.,TRBV12-5,TGTGCTAGTGGTTTAGAAACAGGGTTAGCTAACTATGGCTACACCTTC,CASGLETGLANYGYTF
TRBJ2-2,.,.,TRBV30,TGTGCCTGCTCCCCGCACACCGGGGAGCTGTTTTTT,CACSPHTGELFF
TRBJ2-1,.,.,TRBV5-4,TGTGCCAGCAGCTGGGTTGGAGGTCGTGAGCAGTTCTTC,CASSWVGGREQFF
TRBJ2-2,.,TRBD2,TRBV19,TGTGCCAGTAGTATTCCTGCTAGCGGGGGGGCAGAAGCCGGGGAGCTGTTTTTT,CASSIPASGGAEAGELFF
TRBJ1-1,.,.,TRBV7-2,TGTGCCAGCAGCTTAGGGGGGGCGCCCCGAATTACGACGACTTTCTTT,CASSLGGAPRITTTFF
TRBJ1-2,.,.,TRBV2,TGTGCCAGCAGTGATTCCCGCAGGGGTGGAAGCGGCTACACCTTC,CASSDSRRGGSGYTF
TRBJ1-4,.,TRBD1,TRBV10-3,TGTGCCATCAGTGATGGGACAGAAGAAGAAAAACTGTTTTTT,CAISDGTEEEKLFF
TRBJ1-1,once,.,TRBV21-1,TGTGCCAGCAGCCCCCACCGCGGGGGTTGGGAGCGGAACACTGAAGCTTTCTTT,CASSPHRGGWERNTEAFF
TRBJ1-5,.,TRBD1,TRBV29-1,TGCAGCGCCCGGACAGGGGATCAGCCCCAGCATTTT,CSARTGDQPQHF
TRBJ2-5,.,.,TRBV11-2,TGTGCCAGCAGCTTCCCAGGGGAGACCCAGTACTTC,CASSFPGETQYF
TRBJ1-6,.,.,TRBV9,TGTGCCAGCAGCGTAGTGGGGGCTAATTCACCCCTCCACTTT,CASSVVGANSPLHF
TRBJ2-3,.,.,TRBV6-4,TGTGCCAGCAGTGACTCTAGCGGAGGCACAGATACGCAGTATTTT,CASSDSSGGTDTQYF
TRBJ1-5,.,TRBD1,TRBV27,TGTGCCAGCAGTCTTTTGGGACAGGGGGGGAATCAGCCCCAGCATTTT,CASSLLGQGGNQPQHF
TRBJ1-1,.,.,TRBV19,TGTGCCAGTAGTATTGTGTCGAGACGGAAGAACACTGAAGCTTTCTTT,CASSIVSRRKNTEAFF
TRBJ1-5,.,.,TRBV7-6,TGTGCCAGCAGCCCGGGGGAGTATAGCAATCAGCCCCAGCATTTT,CASSPGEYSNQPQHF
TRBJ1-1,.,.,TRBV19,TGTGCCAGTAGTATAACCCCTCTAGGAACTGAAGCTTTCTTT,CASSITPLGTEAFF
TRBJ1-2,.,.,TRBV5-4,TGTGCCAGCAGCTTGGACGGGGGGGGCCGGGACTATGGCTACACCTTC,CASSLDGGGRDYGYTF
TRBJ2-5,.,.,TRBV7-8,TGTGCCAGCAGAAAGGGAAGGGTAGGCGAGACCCAGTACTTC,CASRKGRVGETQYF
TRBJ2-5,.,.,TRBV29-1,TGCAGCGCCGGACAGAGGGAAGGGGCCCAGTACTTC,CSAGQREGAQYF
TRBJ2-2,.,.,TRBV29-1,TGCAGCGTTGAAGTGCGGGAGCTGTTTTTT,CSVEVRELFF
TRBJ1-4,.,.,TRBV7-9,TGTGCCAGCAGTCATTCCCTGGACGGATTTAATGAAAAACTGTTTTTT,CASSHSLDGFNEKLFF
TRBJ1-2,.,.,TRBV28,TGTGCCAGCAACTCGGGGGGCTATGGCTACACCTTC,CASNSGGYGYTF
TRBJ1-1,.,.,TRBV6-5,TGTGCCAGCAGCAACGTCCTGGGCACTGAAGCTTTCTTT,CASSNVLGTEAFF
TRBJ2-3,.,TRBD1,TRBV10-3,TGTGCCATCAGTGAGTCCGGACTACAGGGGGCAAAAGATACGCAGTATTTT,CAISESGLQGAKDTQYF
TRBJ2-2,.,TRBD1,TRBV6-5,TGTGCCAGCAGAACCGGACAGGGGGTCGGGGAGCTGTTTTTT,CASRTGQGVGELFF
TRBJ1-6,.,.,TRBV10-3,TGTGCCATCAGTGAGCCGACAGCCAGTTCACCCCTCCACTTT,CAISEPTASSPLHF